This T cell receptor beta chain comes out of a study of CD8+ T cells in alopecia areata. For the study at large: Among treated patients, oral tofacitinib was administered at 5 to 10 mg twice daily. Study-wide findings and caveats: Sequencing of scalp samples also includes resident alphabeta T cells from normal skin. Clonality exceeded that of normal scalp in lesional scalp, most notably in alopecia totalis/universalis.

Isolated RNA was reverse transcribed into cDNA used as the sequencing template. Produced via immunoSEQ multiplex PCR; TCRdb's table is partial and in-frame only. The sample holds some 170,000 clones, approximately 70% seen once. Turning to this clone: Its target is not known.

Germline loops: CDR1 SEHNR, CDR2 FQNEAQ (reference sequence). V was shortened by 5 bases and J by 4 bases, with 17 bases between the two germline ends. This CDR3 is built from 16 residues. Peripheral blood and lesional scalp punch biopsies came from alopecia areata patients. This sequence was found in a human donor with alopecia areata. Specimen: CD8+ T cells sorted from blood, collected at week 0. The chain links TRBV7-9 to TRBJ2-2, with D tentatively TRBD1 (5 bases). The CDR3 region is CASSHNQGGRTGELFF. In DNA form, the CDR3 reads TGTGCCAGCAGCCACAACCAGGGTGGGCGCACCGGGGAGCTGTTTTTT. The full variable domain, its missing parts supplied by reference TRBV7-9 and TRBJ2-2, is DTGVSQNPRHKITKRGQNVTFRCDPISEHNRLYWYRQTLGQGPEFLTYFQNEAQLEKSRLLSDRFSAERPKGSFSTLEIQRTEQGDSAMYLCASSHNQGGRTGELFFGEGSRLTVL.